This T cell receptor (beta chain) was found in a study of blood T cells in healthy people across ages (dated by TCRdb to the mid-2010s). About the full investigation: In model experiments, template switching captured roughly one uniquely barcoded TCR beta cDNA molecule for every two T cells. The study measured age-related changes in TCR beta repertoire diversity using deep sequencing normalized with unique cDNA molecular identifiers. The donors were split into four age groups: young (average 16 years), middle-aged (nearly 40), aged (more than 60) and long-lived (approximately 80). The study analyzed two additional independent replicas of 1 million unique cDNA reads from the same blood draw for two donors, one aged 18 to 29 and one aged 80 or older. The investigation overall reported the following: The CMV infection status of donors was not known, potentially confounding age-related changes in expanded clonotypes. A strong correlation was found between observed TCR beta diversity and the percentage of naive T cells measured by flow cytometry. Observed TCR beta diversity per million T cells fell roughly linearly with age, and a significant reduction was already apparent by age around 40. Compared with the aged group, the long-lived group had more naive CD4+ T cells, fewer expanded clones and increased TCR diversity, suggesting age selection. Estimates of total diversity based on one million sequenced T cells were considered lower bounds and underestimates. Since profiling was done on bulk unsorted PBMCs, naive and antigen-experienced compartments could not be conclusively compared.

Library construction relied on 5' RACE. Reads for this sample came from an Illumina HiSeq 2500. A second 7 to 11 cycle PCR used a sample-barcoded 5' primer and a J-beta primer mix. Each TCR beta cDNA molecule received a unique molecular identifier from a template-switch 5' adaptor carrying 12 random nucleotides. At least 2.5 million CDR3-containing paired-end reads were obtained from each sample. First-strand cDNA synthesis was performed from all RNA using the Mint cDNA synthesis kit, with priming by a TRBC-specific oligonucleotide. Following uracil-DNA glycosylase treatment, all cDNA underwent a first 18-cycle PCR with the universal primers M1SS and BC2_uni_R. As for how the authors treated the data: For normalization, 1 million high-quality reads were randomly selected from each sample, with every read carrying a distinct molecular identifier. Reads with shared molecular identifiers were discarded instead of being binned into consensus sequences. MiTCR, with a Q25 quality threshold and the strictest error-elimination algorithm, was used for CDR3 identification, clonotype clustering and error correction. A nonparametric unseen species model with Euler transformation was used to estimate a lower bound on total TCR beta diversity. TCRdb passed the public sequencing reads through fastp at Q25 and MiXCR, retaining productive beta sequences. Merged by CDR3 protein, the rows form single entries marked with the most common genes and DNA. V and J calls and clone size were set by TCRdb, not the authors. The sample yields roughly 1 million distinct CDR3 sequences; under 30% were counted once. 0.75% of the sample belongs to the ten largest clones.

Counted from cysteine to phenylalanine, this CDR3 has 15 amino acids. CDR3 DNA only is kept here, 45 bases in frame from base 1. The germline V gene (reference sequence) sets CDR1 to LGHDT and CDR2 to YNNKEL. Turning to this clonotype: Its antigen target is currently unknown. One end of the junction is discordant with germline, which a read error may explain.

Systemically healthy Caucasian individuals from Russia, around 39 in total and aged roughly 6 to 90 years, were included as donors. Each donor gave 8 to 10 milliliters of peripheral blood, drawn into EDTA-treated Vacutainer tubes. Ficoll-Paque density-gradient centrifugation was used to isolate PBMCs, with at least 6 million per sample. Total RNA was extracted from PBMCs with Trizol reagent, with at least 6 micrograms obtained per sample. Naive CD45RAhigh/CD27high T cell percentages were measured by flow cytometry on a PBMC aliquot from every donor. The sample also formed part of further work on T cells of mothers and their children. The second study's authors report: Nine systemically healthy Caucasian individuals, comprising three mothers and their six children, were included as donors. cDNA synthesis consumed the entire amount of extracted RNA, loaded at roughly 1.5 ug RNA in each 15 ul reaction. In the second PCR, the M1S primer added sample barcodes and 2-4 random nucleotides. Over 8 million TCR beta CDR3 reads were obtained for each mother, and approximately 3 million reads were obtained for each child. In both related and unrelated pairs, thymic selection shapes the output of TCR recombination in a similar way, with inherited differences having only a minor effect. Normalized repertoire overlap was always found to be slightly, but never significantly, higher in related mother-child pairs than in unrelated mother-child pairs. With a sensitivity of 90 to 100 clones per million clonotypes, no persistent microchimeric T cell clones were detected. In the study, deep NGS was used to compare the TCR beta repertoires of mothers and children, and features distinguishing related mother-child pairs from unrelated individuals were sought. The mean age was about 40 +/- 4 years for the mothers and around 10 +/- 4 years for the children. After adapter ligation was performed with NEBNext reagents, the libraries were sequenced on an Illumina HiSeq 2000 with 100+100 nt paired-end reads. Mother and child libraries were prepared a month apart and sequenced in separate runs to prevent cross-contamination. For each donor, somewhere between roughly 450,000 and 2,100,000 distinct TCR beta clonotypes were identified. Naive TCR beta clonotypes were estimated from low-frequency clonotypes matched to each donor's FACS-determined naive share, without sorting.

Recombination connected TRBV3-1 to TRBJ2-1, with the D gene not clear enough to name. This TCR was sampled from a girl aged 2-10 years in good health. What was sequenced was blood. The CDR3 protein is CTSSQGIELFNEQFF. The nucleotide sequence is TGTACCAGCAGCCAAGGGATTGAACTTTTCAATGAGCAGTTCTTC.